The 9 T cell receptor beta chains presented below share a single source sample, sequenced in a study of spatial heterogeneity in lung cancer (dated by TCRdb to between 2017 and 2020). What the research found in general, with its limitations: The tumor nonsynonymous mutation count correlated with the number of expanded alpha and beta TCRs within the tumor.

The time point label corresponds to: sample taken at primary tumor resection. Library method: 5' RACE. This sample was sequenced with a NextSeq 500. TCRdb cleaned the public reads at Q25 with fastp, built clones with MiXCR and kept in-frame beta chains. Merged by CDR3 protein, the rows form single entries marked with the most common genes and DNA. For this sample there are 11,000 to 15,000 distinct CDR3 sequences; around 5% appear just once. Around 20% of the sample lies in the top ten. Antigens of these TCRs are unknown. Sequencing was performed on lung tumor tissue, taken at surgery. The receptors derive from a female donor with early-stage non-small cell lung cancer.

By sample share, this clonotype is large. The chain employs TRBV18 and TRBJ1-5, with D possibly being TRBD1 (6 bases). V lost 4 bases to trimming and J lost 6 bases, with 13 bases between them. This CDR3 has 14 amino acids. Germline CDR1 reads KGHSH; CDR2 reads LQKENI. The CDR3 coding sequence is TGTGCCAGCTCACAAACAGGGTATTTTCAGCCCCAGCATTTT. Protein sequence: CASSQTGYFQPQHF. Complete variable domain (other parts from reference TRBV18 and TRBJ1-5): NAGVMQNPRHLVRRRGQEARLRCSPMKGHSHVYWYRQLPEEGLKFMVYLQKENIIDESGMPKERFSAEFPKEGPSILRIQQVVRGDSAAYFCASSQTGYFQPQHFGDGTRLSIL.

This clonotype was observed at least ten times. The V gene is TRBV20-1, the J gene TRBJ2-7, with D perhaps TRBD1 (6 bases). CDR3 length equals 15 residues. V lost 6 bases and J 2 bases, leaving 20 bases between the germline ends. Germline-derived CDR1 and CDR2 are DFQATT and SNEGSKA (reference sequence). In DNA form, the CDR3 reads TGCAGTGCCAGGGAGCGCAGGGGCCTAACCTACGAGCAGTACTTC. Residues: CSARERRGLTYEQYF.

The rearrangement uses TRBV18 and TRBJ1-5; TRBD1 matches at 7 bases. The CDR3 has 18 amino acids. Trimming took 3 bases from V and 0 from J; bases not matched to a gene: 11. Germline V gene sequence: CDR1 KGHSH, CDR2 LQKENI. CDR3 sequence reads: CASSPASMRQGSNQPQHF. The CDR3 coding sequence is TGTGCCAGCTCACCCGCCTCAATGCGACAGGGTAGCAATCAGCCCCAGCATTTT. Together with reference TRBV18 and TRBJ1-5, the CDR3 gives the full variable domain: NAGVMQNPRHLVRRRGQEARLRCSPMKGHSHVYWYRQLPEEGLKFMVYLQKENIIDESGMPKERFSAEFPKEGPSILRIQQVVRGDSAAYFCASSPASMRQGSNQPQHFGDGTRLSIL.

This clonotype qualifies as large. The CDR3 region has the DNA TGCAGTGCTCATAGCGGGCGCACAGATACGCAGTATTTT. Translated, it gives CSAHSGRTDTQYF. This sequence joins TRBV20-1 and TRBJ2-3; 7 bases line up with TRBD2. In germline, CDR1 is DFQATT, CDR2 SNEGSKA (reference sequence). V lost 5 bases to trimming and J lost 1 base; unmatched junction nucleotides: 3. This CDR3 is built from 13 residues.

The V call is TRBV12-3 or TRBV12-4, the J call TRBJ2-1; TRBD1 agrees at 8 bases. This CDR3 has 14 residues. V lost 5 bases and J lost 6; bases outside the gene matches: 6. The CDR3: CASSPDRDLNEQFF. DNA of the CDR3: TGTGCCAGCAGTCCGGACAGGGATCTCAATGAGCAGTTCTTC.

This clonotype was recorded many times. This chain uses TRBV7-9 with TRBJ1-1; 10 bases align to TRBD1. This CDR3 spans 16 amino acids. J gave up 0 bases and V 0 bases, and 1 base lay outside the gene matches. Germline V gene lookup returns CDR1 SEHNR and CDR2 FQNEAQ (reference sequence). CDR3 amino acids: CASSLATGGLNTEAFF. Here the CDR3 DNA reads TGTGCCAGCAGCTTAGCGACAGGGGGCCTGAACACTGAAGCTTTCTTT.

This clonotype showed up many times. The rearrangement links TRBV29-1 to TRBJ1-5; tentatively, D is TRBD1 (6 bases). The V gene's germline CDR1 is SQVTM and CDR2 ANQGSEA. The CDR3 loop spans 14 amino acids. V was shortened by 4 bases and J by 7 bases, with 17 bases between the two germline ends. CDR3 in amino acids: CSVGETGPAQPQHF. For the CDR3, the DNA is TGCAGCGTTGGAGAGACAGGCCCCGCGCAGCCCCAGCATTTT.

V usage is TRBV29-1 and J usage is TRBJ2-5; D not resolved. From germline, CDR1 is SQVTM and CDR2 ANQGSEA. Trimming shortened V by 2 bases and J by 9 bases, and 16 bases separated the two germline ends. The CDR3 consists of 13 residues. The CDR3 DNA reads as TGCAGCGTTGAAAAGGAGATCATTGAGGCCCAGTACTTC. Translating it yields CSVEKEIIEAQYF.

This clonotype occurred many times. This chain links TRBV20-1 with TRBJ2-1; a possible D gene is TRBD1 (6 bases). The ends were cut back, 6 bases at V and 0 bases at J, with 15 bases in the middle. The CDR3 has 15 amino acids. Per the germline V gene, CDR1 is DFQATT and CDR2 is SNEGSKA (reference sequence). Here the CDR3 reads CSADLGASSYNEQFF. CDR3 nucleotides: TGCAGTGCCGATTTGGGGGCCAGCTCCTACAATGAGCAGTTCTTC.